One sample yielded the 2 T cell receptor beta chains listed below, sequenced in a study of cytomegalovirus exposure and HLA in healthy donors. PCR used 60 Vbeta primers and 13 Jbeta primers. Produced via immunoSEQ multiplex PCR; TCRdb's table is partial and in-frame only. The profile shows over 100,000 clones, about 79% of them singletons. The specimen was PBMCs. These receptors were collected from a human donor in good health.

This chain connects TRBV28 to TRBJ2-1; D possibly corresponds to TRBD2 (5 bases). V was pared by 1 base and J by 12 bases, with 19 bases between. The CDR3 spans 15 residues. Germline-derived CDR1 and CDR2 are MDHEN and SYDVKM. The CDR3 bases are TGTGCCAGCAGTTTATCGGGATCGGGTCGGGGTGGGCAGTTCTTC. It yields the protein CASSLSGSGRGGQFF.

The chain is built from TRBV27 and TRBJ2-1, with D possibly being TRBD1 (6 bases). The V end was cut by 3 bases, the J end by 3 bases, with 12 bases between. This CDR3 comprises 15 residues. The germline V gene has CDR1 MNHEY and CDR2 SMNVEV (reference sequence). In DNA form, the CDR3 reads TGTGCCAGCAGTTTGGACAGAAAGCACTACAATGAGCAGTTCTTC. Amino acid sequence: CASSLDRKHYNEQFF.